The rows below give T cell receptor beta chains drawn from one sample of a study of glioma-infiltrating T cells. In TCRdb, the multiplex PCR reads were re-called with MiXCR into one record per CDR3 protein. The table has about 410,000 distinct CDR3 sequences, around 45% seen once. Sequencing input: glioma tissue, nonneoplastic brain tissue, or PBMCs (not recorded which). The receptors stem from a human donor with low-grade glioma or glioblastoma, undergoing nonglioma brain surgery, or in good health (not recorded which). Both conserved end residues are part of each CDR3. A D gene is named only where the DNA matches it firmly. A row's size may be missing; if present it is once, few, many or a size class.

V gene: TRBV2; J gene: TRBJ1-4; D gene: NA; clone size: NA; CDR3 DNA: TGTGCCAGCAGTGAGGAAAAACTGTTTTTT; CDR3 protein: CASSEEKLFF
V gene: TRBV27; J gene: TRBJ1-1; D gene: NA; clone size: many; CDR3 DNA: TGTGCCAGCAGTTTAATGGGGAGCTCGGGTACTGAAGCTTTCTTT; CDR3 protein: CASSLMGSSGTEAFF
V gene: TRBV7-2; J gene: TRBJ1-3; D gene: NA; clone size: few; CDR3 DNA: TGTGCCGCGGGGTTACACTCTGGAAACACCATATATTTT; CDR3 protein: CAAGLHSGNTIYF
V gene: TRBV10-3; J gene: TRBJ1-5; D gene: NA; clone size: few; CDR3 DNA: TGTGCCATCAGTGAGTCCAGGGAAAGCAATCAGCCCCAGCATTTT; CDR3 protein: CAISESRESNQPQHF
V gene: TRBV2; J gene: TRBJ2-3; D gene: NA; clone size: few; CDR3 DNA: TGTGCCAGCAGTAGGACAGCGGATACGCAGTATTTT; CDR3 protein: CASSRTADTQYF
V gene: TRBV5-1; J gene: TRBJ2-5; D gene: TRBD2; clone size: few; CDR3 DNA: TGCGCCAGCAGCTCAACAGCGGGAGCACGGGAGACCCAGTACTTC; CDR3 protein: CASSSTAGARETQYF
V gene: TRBV24-1; J gene: TRBJ2-6; D gene: TRBD1; clone size: NA; CDR3 DNA: TGTGCCACCGGACAGGCTGGGGCCAACGCCCTGACTTTC; CDR3 protein: CATGQAGANALTF
V gene: TRBV7-6; J gene: TRBJ1-1; D gene: NA; clone size: few; CDR3 DNA: TGTGCCAGCAGCCGGGGCGGGGACAACACTGAAGCTTTCTTT; CDR3 protein: CASSRGGDNTEAFF
V gene: TRBV19; J gene: TRBJ2-6; D gene: TRBD2; clone size: NA; CDR3 DNA: TGTGCCAGTAGTATTGGACTAGCCACCTCTGGGGCCAACGTCCTGACTTTC; CDR3 protein: CASSIGLATSGANVLTF
V gene: TRBV3-1; J gene: TRBJ2-1; D gene: NA; clone size: NA; CDR3 DNA: TGTGCCAGCAGACCGAGCCCCTTTCCCTACAATGAGCAGTTCTTC; CDR3 protein: CASRPSPFPYNEQFF
V gene: TRBV19; J gene: TRBJ2-7; D gene: NA; clone size: NA; CDR3 DNA: TGTGCCAGTAGTTGGGGTCCCTCCTCCTACAAGCAGTACTTC; CDR3 protein: CASSWGPSSYKQYF
V gene: TRBV27; J gene: TRBJ2-1; D gene: TRBD2; clone size: many; CDR3 DNA: TGTGCCAGCAGTCCGGGACTAGCGGGAGAGAATGAGCAGTTCTTC; CDR3 protein: CASSPGLAGENEQFF
V gene: TRBV4-1; J gene: TRBJ1-2; D gene: TRBD1; clone size: NA; CDR3 DNA: TGCGCCAGCAGTCGTGCCGGGACAGCCCGGGGTGGCTACACCTTC; CDR3 protein: CASSRAGTARGGYTF
V gene: TRBV28; J gene: TRBJ2-1; D gene: TRBD2; clone size: once; CDR3 DNA: TGTGCCAGCAGTTTATATGTTAGCGGGATTTACAATGAGCAGTTCTTC; CDR3 protein: CASSLYVSGIYNEQFF
V gene: TRBV4-2; J gene: TRBJ2-1; D gene: TRBD2; clone size: NA; CDR3 DNA: TGTGCCAGCAGCCAAGAACCAAGCGGGAGTTGGTATGAGCAGTTCTTC; CDR3 protein: CASSQEPSGSWYEQFF
V gene: TRBV20-1; J gene: TRBJ1-1; D gene: TRBD1; clone size: many; CDR3 DNA: TGCAGTGCTATTGCCGGGACAGGGGATACTGAAGCTTTCTTT; CDR3 protein: CSAIAGTGDTEAFF
V gene: TRBV6-2/TRBV6-3; J gene: TRBJ1-1; D gene: NA; clone size: many; CDR3 DNA: TGTGCCAGCAGTTACAGGAGAATGCGGGCTTTCTTT; CDR3 protein: CASSYRRMRAFF
V gene: TRBV28; J gene: TRBJ1-2; D gene: NA; clone size: few; CDR3 DNA: TGTGCCAGCAGTTCGCTTCCAGGGACGGATGGCTACACCTTC; CDR3 protein: CASSSLPGTDGYTF
V gene: TRBV19; J gene: TRBJ2-7; D gene: NA; clone size: few; CDR3 DNA: TGTGCCAGTAGTATTTGGGGATTGGAGCAGTACTTC; CDR3 protein: CASSIWGLEQYF
V gene: TRBV25-1; J gene: TRBJ2-3; D gene: NA; clone size: NA; CDR3 DNA: TGTGCCAGCAGTGCTCTAGGGGTCGGGGGGCTTCGCACAGATACGCAGTATTTT; CDR3 protein: CASSALGVGGLRTDTQYF
V gene: TRBV28; J gene: TRBJ1-1; D gene: NA; clone size: many; CDR3 DNA: TGTGCCAGCAGTGAACAGGACCGAAACACTGAAGCTTTCTTT; CDR3 protein: CASSEQDRNTEAFF
V gene: TRBV4-2; J gene: TRBJ2-3; D gene: NA; clone size: NA; CDR3 DNA: TGTGCCAGCAGCCAAGTAATCGAGGCGACTAGCACAGATACGCAGTATTTT; CDR3 protein: CASSQVIEATSTDTQYF
V gene: TRBV28; J gene: TRBJ2-1; D gene: NA; clone size: NA; CDR3 DNA: TGTGCCAGCAGGCGTATCACGGGGAATGAGCAGTTCTTC; CDR3 protein: CASRRITGNEQFF
V gene: TRBV3-1; J gene: TRBJ2-1; D gene: TRBD2; clone size: NA; CDR3 DNA: TGTGCCAGCAGCCTTCTTCGGACTAGCTACGAGCAGTTCTTC; CDR3 protein: CASSLLRTSYEQFF
V gene: TRBV7-2; J gene: TRBJ1-1; D gene: TRBD1; clone size: many; CDR3 DNA: TGTGCCAGCAGCTTAGAAGGGACAGTGAACACTGAAGCTTTCTTT; CDR3 protein: CASSLEGTVNTEAFF
V gene: TRBV28; J gene: TRBJ2-7; D gene: NA; clone size: NA; CDR3 DNA: TGTGCCAGCAGTTTCCCAATTTTGACGCCGTCCTACGAGCAGTACTTC; CDR3 protein: CASSFPILTPSYEQYF
V gene: TRBV7-6; J gene: TRBJ2-7; D gene: NA; clone size: NA; CDR3 DNA: TGTGCCAGCAGCTTAGCTGGACCGGGGTACGAGCAGTACTTC; CDR3 protein: CASSLAGPGYEQYF
V gene: TRBV28; J gene: TRBJ2-1; D gene: NA; clone size: few; CDR3 DNA: TGTGCCAGCAGCACCCCCGGCCTAGGAAACAATGAGCAGTTCTTC; CDR3 protein: CASSTPGLGNNEQFF
V gene: TRBV7-3; J gene: TRBJ2-5; D gene: TRBD2; clone size: NA; CDR3 DNA: TGTGGCAGCAGCCTGGGGACTAAAGAGACCCAGTACTTC; CDR3 protein: CGSSLGTKETQYF
V gene: TRBV20-1; J gene: TRBJ2-5; D gene: TRBD2; clone size: many; CDR3 DNA: TGCAGTGCTAATCCGGCTAGCGGCTTAGGGACCCAGTACTTC; CDR3 protein: CSANPASGLGTQYF
V gene: TRBV27; J gene: TRBJ2-1; D gene: TRBD2; clone size: many; CDR3 DNA: TGTGCCAGCAGTTTAGCTTGGCGGGAGATAGGGTACAATGAGCAGTTCTTC; CDR3 protein: CASSLAWREIGYNEQFF
V gene: TRBV2; J gene: TRBJ1-5; D gene: NA; clone size: NA; CDR3 DNA: TGTGCCAGCAGTGATAGAGCTTACTTACCCAATCAGCCCCAGCATTTT; CDR3 protein: CASSDRAYLPNQPQHF
V gene: TRBV27; J gene: TRBJ2-7; D gene: TRBD2; clone size: many; CDR3 DNA: TGTGCCAGCAGTTTAGAGGGTAGCGGGAGGAGAGGCCACGAGCAGTACTTC; CDR3 protein: CASSLEGSGRRGHEQYF
V gene: TRBV6-6; J gene: TRBJ2-1; D gene: TRBD2; clone size: NA; CDR3 DNA: TGTGCCAGCAGTTACGGCGGGAGCACCTACAATGAGCAGTTCTTC; CDR3 protein: CASSYGGSTYNEQFF
V gene: TRBV27; J gene: TRBJ2-6; D gene: TRBD1; clone size: NA; CDR3 DNA: TGTGCCAGCAGGGGGACAGGGGGTTCTGGGGCCAACGTCCTGACTTTC; CDR3 protein: CASRGTGGSGANVLTF
V gene: TRBV5-4; J gene: TRBJ1-1; D gene: NA; clone size: NA; CDR3 DNA: TGTGCCAGCAGCTTGGCCTCAGGGCCCACTGAAGCTTTCTTT; CDR3 protein: CASSLASGPTEAFF
V gene: TRBV2; J gene: TRBJ2-1; D gene: TRBD2; clone size: NA; CDR3 DNA: TGTGCCTCCGCGGAGCGGGAGGGTTACAATGAGCAGTTCTTC; CDR3 protein: CASAEREGYNEQFF
V gene: TRBV20-1; J gene: TRBJ2-5; D gene: TRBD1; clone size: NA; CDR3 DNA: TGCAGTGCTAGATCTTTACAGGGGGCCCAAGAGACCCAGTACTTC; CDR3 protein: CSARSLQGAQETQYF
V gene: TRBV14; J gene: TRBJ1-1; D gene: NA; clone size: NA; CDR3 DNA: NA; CDR3 protein: CASSQVGGGTFF
V gene: TRBV4-1; J gene: TRBJ2-5; D gene: NA; clone size: NA; CDR3 DNA: TGCGCCAGCGGCCTCCGGACCCTCGAACGGGAGACCCAGAACTTC; CDR3 protein: CASGLRTLERETQNF
V gene: TRBV4-2; J gene: TRBJ2-5; D gene: TRBD2; clone size: few; CDR3 DNA: TGTGCCAGCAGCCAAGAAATGGTACTAGCGGGAGGCGGTCAAGAGACCCAGTACTTC; CDR3 protein: CASSQEMVLAGGGQETQYF
V gene: TRBV5-1; J gene: TRBJ2-1; D gene: TRBD1; clone size: NA; CDR3 DNA: TGCGCCAGCACCCGGGACAGGGGGGCCAATGAGCAGTTCTTC; CDR3 protein: CASTRDRGANEQFF
V gene: TRBV7-8; J gene: TRBJ1-5; D gene: NA; clone size: NA; CDR3 DNA: TGTGCCAGCAGCTTAGGGGGGTGGGGACAGCCCCAGCATTTT; CDR3 protein: CASSLGGWGQPQHF
V gene: TRBV27; J gene: TRBJ2-7; D gene: NA; clone size: NA; CDR3 DNA: TGTGCCAGCAGAAGCCGCGCGCCTGGGGGGAATTTC; CDR3 protein: CASRSRAPGGNF
V gene: TRBV7-6; J gene: TRBJ2-7; D gene: NA; clone size: NA; CDR3 DNA: TGTGCCAGCAGCCAGGGATCAGGGCTTAGCTCCTACGAGCAGTACTTC; CDR3 protein: CASSQGSGLSSYEQYF
V gene: TRBV6-1; J gene: TRBJ2-3; D gene: TRBD2; clone size: many; CDR3 DNA: TGTGCCAGCAGCCGTATGCGGGAGGGGGTAGATACGCAGTATTTT; CDR3 protein: CASSRMREGVDTQYF